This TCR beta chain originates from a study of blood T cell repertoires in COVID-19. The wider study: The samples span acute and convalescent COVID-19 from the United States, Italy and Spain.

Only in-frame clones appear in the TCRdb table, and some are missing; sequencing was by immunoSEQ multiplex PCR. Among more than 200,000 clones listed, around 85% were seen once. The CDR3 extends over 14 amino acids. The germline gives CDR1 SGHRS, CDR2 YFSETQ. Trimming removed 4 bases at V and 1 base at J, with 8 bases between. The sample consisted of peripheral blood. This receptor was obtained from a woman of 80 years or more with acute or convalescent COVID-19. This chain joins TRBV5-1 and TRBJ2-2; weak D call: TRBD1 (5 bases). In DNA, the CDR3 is TGCGCCAGCAGCCTGGACATGAACACCGGGGAGCTGTTTTTT. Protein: CASSLDMNTGELFF.